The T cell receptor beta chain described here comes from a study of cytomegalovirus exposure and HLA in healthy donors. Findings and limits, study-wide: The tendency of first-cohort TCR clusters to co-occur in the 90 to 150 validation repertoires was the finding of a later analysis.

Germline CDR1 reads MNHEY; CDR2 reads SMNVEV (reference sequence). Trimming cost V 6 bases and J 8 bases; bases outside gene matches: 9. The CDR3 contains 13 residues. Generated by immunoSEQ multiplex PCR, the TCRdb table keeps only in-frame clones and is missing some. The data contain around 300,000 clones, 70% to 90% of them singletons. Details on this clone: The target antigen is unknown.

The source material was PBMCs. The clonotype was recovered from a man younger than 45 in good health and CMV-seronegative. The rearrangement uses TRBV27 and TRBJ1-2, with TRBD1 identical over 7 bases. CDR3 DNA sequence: TGTGCCAGCAGAGGACAGGAGGGTTTAGGCTACACCTTC. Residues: CASRGQEGLGYTF.